This T cell receptor beta chain was sequenced for a study of beta chain features in type 1 diabetes. The overall study: Sorted cells, roughly 100,000,000 in number, were examined across all samples. Overall study results and limits: Type 1 diabetes patients had moderately but significantly shorter TCRB CDR3s in all four CD4+ subsets. Any HLA-type effect on TCRB rearrangement remained unresolved here.

Details on this clone: Its antigen is currently unknown. The germline gene is not matched at one end of the junction; a read error may be the cause.

This CDR3 spans 14 amino acids. The germline CDR1 and CDR2 sequences are SSHAT and FNYEAQ (reference sequence). Of the isolated RNA, all was reverse transcribed, and so the sequenced material was expressed TCRB transcripts. Sequencing used immunoSEQ multiplex PCR; TCRdb keeps in-frame clones, though not all of them. This table holds approximately 110,000 clones, almost 40% found once. The specimen sequenced was stem cell memory CD4+ T cells from blood. The chain joins TRBV7-7 to TRBJ2-7; perhaps TRBD1 as D (6 bases). The TCR was taken from a woman younger than 35 in good health. The CDR3 reads CASSSGPDSYEQYF. The DNA for the CDR3 is TGTGCTAGCAGCTCCGGCCCGGACAGCTACGAGCAGTACTTC.